Presented here are 17 T cell receptor beta chains from one specimen sequenced in a study of cytomegalovirus exposure and HLA in healthy donors. Both 60 Vbeta primers and 13 Jbeta primers went into the PCR. Clones were read by immunoSEQ multiplex PCR, and TCRdb kept only the in-frame ones, dropping some. Seen here are some 190,000 clones, roughly a tenth observed once, and the top ten hold 1% to 1.5%. Sequenced sample: PBMCs. The receptors originated from a woman aged 30 to 39 in good health and CMV-seropositive.

The chain employs TRBV9 and TRBJ2-1; TRBD2 matches at 8 bases. Losses at the gene ends were 0 bases for V and 2 bases for J; bases not matched to a gene: 4. The CDR3 runs to 16 residues. CDR1 is SGDLS and CDR2 is YYNGEE in the germline V gene. The CDR3 nucleotides read TGTGCCAGCAGCGTAGTTAGAGCGGGAGCCTACAATGAGCAGTTCTTC. It codes for CASSVVRAGAYNEQFF.

V is TRBV4-1 and J is TRBJ1-2; no definite D call. Germline lookup yields CDR1 MGHRA and CDR2 YSYEKL. The CDR3 is made up of 16 amino acids. V lost 2 bases to trimming and J lost 4 bases, with 17 bases between them. CDR3 in DNA: TGCGCCAGCAGCCAACTACGGCCGGGGAGAAGCTATGGCTACACCTTC. Its translation: CASSQLRPGRSYGYTF.

The V and J genes are TRBV6-4 and TRBJ2-7; 7 bases align to TRBD2. CDR3 length: 17 amino acids. Trimming removed 0 bases from V and 0 bases from J; junction bases left unmatched: 8. The V gene's germline CDR1 is MRHNA and CDR2 SNTAGT. The CDR3 DNA reads TGTGCCAGCAGTGACTCGAAGTGGCGGGAGAACTCCTACGAGCAGTACTTC. Its translation is CASSDSKWRENSYEQYF.

The J gene is TRBJ1-1, the V gene TRBV4-1; D might be TRBD1 (6 bases). The CDR3 runs 15 residues. V lost 0 bases and J 3 bases, leaving 11 bases between the germline ends. In germline, CDR1 is MGHRA, CDR2 YSYEKL. CDR3 amino acids: CASSQDRGRDTEAFF. CDR3 bases: TGCGCCAGCAGCCAAGACAGGGGCCGGGACACTGAAGCTTTCTTT.

This clone was picked up a small number of times. The rearrangement links TRBV4-1 to TRBJ2-1; 7 bases map to TRBD2. Germline CDR1 is MGHRA and CDR2 is YSYEKL. The CDR3 consists of 20 residues. V trimming: 0 bases; J trimming: 8 bases; junction bases outside the gene matches: 22. The CDR3 is CASSQERLAGVKGRHHEQFF. CDR3 nucleotides: TGCGCCAGCAGCCAAGAGCGGCTGGCGGGAGTAAAGGGAAGACATCATGAGCAGTTCTTC.

V is TRBV7-3 and J is TRBJ2-7; 15 nucleotides line up with TRBD2. The germline gives CDR1 SGHTA, CDR2 FQGTGA. This CDR3 has 15 amino acids. The V gene end was trimmed by 5 bases and the J gene end by 6 bases; junction bases not matched to a gene: 5. This chain's CDR3 is CASSPTGLAGGEQYF. The CDR3 nucleotides are TGTGCCAGCAGCCCAACGGGACTAGCGGGAGGCGAGCAGTACTTC.

In its sample, this clone was seen a few times. The V and J genes are TRBV5-1 and TRBJ1-1; D not certain. CDR1 SGHRS and CDR2 YFSETQ come from the germline V gene. Trimming pared 0 bases from V and 2 bases from J, leaving 8 bases between. The CDR3 covers 14 residues. The CDR3: CASSLGAINTEAFF. The CDR3 nucleotides read TGCGCCAGCAGCTTGGGGGCAATAAACACTGAAGCTTTCTTT.

The V and J genes are TRBV5-6 and TRBJ2-5; 9 bases agree with TRBD2. Per the germline V gene, CDR1 is SGHDT and CDR2 is YYEEEE. V shed 2 bases and J 1 base; nucleotides not matched to a gene: 9. The CDR3 is 17 amino acids. The CDR3 is CASSFLGLATLQETQYF. The CDR3 DNA follows: TGTGCCAGCAGCTTTTTAGGACTAGCGACACTCCAAGAGACCCAGTACTTC. The variable domain in full, with the rest retrieved from reference TRBV5-6 and TRBJ2-5, is DAGVTQSPTHLIKTRGQQVTLRCSPKSGHDTVSWYQQALGQGPQFIFQYYEEEERQRGNFPDRFSGHQFPNYSSELNVNALLLGDSALYLCASSFLGLATLQETQYFGPGTRLLVL.

CDR3 sequence reads: CASSPSAGSTYEQYF. The CDR3 region has the DNA TGTGCCAGCAGCCCCTCGGCGGGGAGTACCTACGAGCAGTACTTC. This chain joins TRBV4-2 and TRBJ2-7; TRBD2 might be the D (6 bases). The germline V gene encodes CDR1 LGHNA and CDR2 YNFKEQ. The CDR3 is made up of 15 amino acids. V dropped 4 bases and J dropped 2 bases, with 15 bases sitting between them.

This sequence joins TRBV10-3 and TRBJ2-7; D might be TRBD2 (6 bases). Germline loops: CDR1 ENHRY, CDR2 SYGVKD. The CDR3 covers 16 residues. The ends were cut back, 4 bases at V and 0 bases at J, with 16 bases in the middle. Written as DNA, the CDR3 is TGTGCCATCAGTGTTCGGTATCGGGGGACCTCCTACGAGCAGTACTTC. This sequence encodes CAISVRYRGTSYEQYF.

The chain has TRBV5-4 and TRBJ1-1; 7 bases match TRBD1. Germline trimming cut 2 bases from V and 5 bases from J; bases unmatched to any gene: 9. The length of the CDR3 is 15 residues. Germline loops: CDR1 SGHNT, CDR2 YYREEE (reference sequence). The CDR3 DNA is TGTGCCAGCAGCTTATCGACAGGGCCATGGACTGAAGCTTTCTTT. Amino acid sequence: CASSLSTGPWTEAFF.

The rearrangement uses TRBV14 and TRBJ2-1, with 11 bases fitting TRBD2. J was trimmed by 4 bases and V by 3 bases; bases with no gene match: 5. Germline values: CDR1 SGHDN, CDR2 FVKESK. This CDR3 comprises 16 residues. CDR3 nucleotide sequence: TGTGCCAGCAGCCAGCTCCTAGCGGGAGGATACAATGAGCAGTTCTTC. As protein: CASSQLLAGGYNEQFF.

V and J are TRBV5-1 and TRBJ2-5; 9 positions match TRBD1. This CDR3 spans 15 amino acids. The V segment lost 4 bases and the J segment 5 bases; nucleotides outside the gene matches: 9. Looked up from germline, CDR1 is SGHRS and CDR2 is YFSETQ. CDR3 residues: CASSQSGQGTETQYF. DNA for the CDR3: TGCGCCAGCAGCCAATCGGGACAGGGCACTGAGACCCAGTACTTC.

A few counts support this clone. Written as DNA, the CDR3 is TGTGCCAGCAGCCCCCGGGCTAGCGGAACCTACGAGCAGTACTTC. This translates into CASSPRASGTYEQYF. The J gene is TRBJ2-7, the V gene TRBV13; the match to TRBD2 covers 7 bases. V lost 5 bases and J lost 2; bases outside the gene matches: 9. There are 15 residues in the CDR3. The germline V gene encodes CDR1 PRHDT and CDR2 FYEKMQ (reference sequence).

This clone was seen only a few times. The chain joins TRBV30 to TRBJ2-4; 10 positions match TRBD2. CDR3 length equals 13 residues. Looked up from germline, CDR1 is GTSNPN and CDR2 is SVGIG (reference sequence). V was pared by 5 bases and J by 8 bases, with 6 bases of the junction left unmatched. The chain's CDR3 is CAWALAGADIQYF. The CDR3 nucleotides read TGTGCCTGGGCCCTAGCGGGAGCTGACATTCAGTACTTC.

This clone has only a few counts. This rearrangement joins TRBV6-4 to TRBJ2-3; 7 nucleotides agree with TRBD1. Germline V gives CDR1 MRHNA, CDR2 SNTAGT. This CDR3 contains 14 residues. V shed 5 bases and J 2 bases; nucleotides not matched to a gene: 4. The CDR3 DNA sequence: TGTGCCAGCAGTTCCGGACAGGACACAGATACGCAGTATTTT. Protein sequence: CASSSGQDTDTQYF.

This clone was observed a handful of times. CDR3 region: CSVLFSGTNYNEQFF. In nucleotides, the CDR3 is TGCAGCGTTCTCTTTAGCGGGACGAACTACAATGAGCAGTTCTTC. This sequence joins TRBV29-1 and TRBJ2-1, with 8 bases identical to TRBD2. The CDR3 has 15 amino acids. The germline CDR1 and CDR2 sequences are SQVTM and ANQGSEA. J gave up 3 bases and V 5 bases, and 9 bases lay outside the gene matches.